Listed below are T cell receptor beta chains from one sample, sequenced in a study of blood T cell repertoires in COVID-19. The protocol was immunoSEQ multiplex PCR, while the TCRdb copy is restricted to in-frame clones and leaves out a portion. The table shows over 200,000 clones, with approximately 90% occurring only once. Sequences were obtained from PBMCs or T cells enriched from blood (not recorded which). The receptor set was obtained from a man between 25 and 39 years old who had recovered from COVID-19. Each CDR3 is given with its conserved first and last residue.

V gene | CDR3 length | CDR3 protein
TRBV5-8 | 12 | CASSRRGGELFF
TRBV24-1 | 15 | CATSVGTAGVNEQYF
TRBV2 | 14 | CASRGQISNQPQHF
TRBV11-2 | 17 | CASSLLTSGRGTDTQYF
TRBV6-2/TRBV6-3 | 14 | CASSYFVPSGGYTF
TRBV12-5 | 16 | CASGLVQGQLRYEQYF
TRBV18 | 12 | CASSPLGGGAFF
TRBV14 | 15 | CASSHYRGNAGELFF
TRBV27 | 14 | CAISTTSAPYTQYF
TRBV15 | 15 | CATSGRDREIYGYTF